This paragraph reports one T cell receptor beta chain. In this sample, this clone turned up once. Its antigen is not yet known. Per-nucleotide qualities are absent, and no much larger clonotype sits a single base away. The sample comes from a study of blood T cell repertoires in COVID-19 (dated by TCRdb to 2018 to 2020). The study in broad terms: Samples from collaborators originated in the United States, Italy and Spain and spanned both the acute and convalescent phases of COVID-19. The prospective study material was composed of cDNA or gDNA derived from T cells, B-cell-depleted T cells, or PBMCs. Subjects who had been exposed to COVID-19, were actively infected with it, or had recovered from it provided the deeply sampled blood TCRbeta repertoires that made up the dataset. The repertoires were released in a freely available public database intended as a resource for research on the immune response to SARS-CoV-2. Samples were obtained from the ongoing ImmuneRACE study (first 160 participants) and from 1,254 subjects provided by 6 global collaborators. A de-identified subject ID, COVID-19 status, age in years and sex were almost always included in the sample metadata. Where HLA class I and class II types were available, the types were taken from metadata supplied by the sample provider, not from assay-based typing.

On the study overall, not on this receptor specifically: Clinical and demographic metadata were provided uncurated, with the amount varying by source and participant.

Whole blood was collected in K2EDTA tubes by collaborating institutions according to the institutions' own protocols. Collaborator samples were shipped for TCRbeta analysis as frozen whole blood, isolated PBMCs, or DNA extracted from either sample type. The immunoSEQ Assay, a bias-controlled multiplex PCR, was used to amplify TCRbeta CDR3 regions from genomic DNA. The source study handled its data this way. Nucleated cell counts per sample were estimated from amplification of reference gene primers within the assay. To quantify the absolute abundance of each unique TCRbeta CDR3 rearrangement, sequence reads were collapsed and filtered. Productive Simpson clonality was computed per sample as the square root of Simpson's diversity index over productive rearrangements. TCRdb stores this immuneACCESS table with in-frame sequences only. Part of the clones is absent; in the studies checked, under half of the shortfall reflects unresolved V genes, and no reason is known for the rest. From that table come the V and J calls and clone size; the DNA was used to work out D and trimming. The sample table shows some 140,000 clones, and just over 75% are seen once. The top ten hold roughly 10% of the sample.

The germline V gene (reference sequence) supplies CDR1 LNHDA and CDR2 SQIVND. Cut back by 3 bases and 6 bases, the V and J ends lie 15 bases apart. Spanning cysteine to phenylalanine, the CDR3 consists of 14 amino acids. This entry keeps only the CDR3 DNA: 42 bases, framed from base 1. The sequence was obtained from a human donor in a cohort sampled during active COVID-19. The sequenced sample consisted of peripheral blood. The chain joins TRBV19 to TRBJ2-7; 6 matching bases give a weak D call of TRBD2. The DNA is TGTGCCAGTAGTATGCTAGCGCGGTCCCGCGAGCAGTACTTC. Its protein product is CASSMLARSREQYF.